Following are 17 T cell receptor beta chains from one sample sequenced in a study of blood T cell repertoires in COVID-19. Assay: immunoSEQ multiplex PCR; the TCRdb copy retains only in-frame clones and omits some. The table has about 54,000 clones, roughly four fifths seen once. Sequenced input: peripheral blood. The receptors stem from a woman between 55 and 75 years old with acute or convalescent COVID-19.

The chain uses TRBV3-1 (or the pseudogene TRBV3-2) and TRBJ1-1; maybe TRBD1 (5 bases). Germline values: CDR1 LGHDT, CDR2 YNNKEL (reference sequence). The germline V and J ends were trimmed by 3 bases and 5 bases, with 16 bases remaining between them. This CDR3 comprises 15 residues. The CDR3, as DNA: TGTGCCAGCAGCCAGCAGGGACGGGCGGGGACTGAAGCTTTCTTT. Residues: CASSQQGRAGTEAFF.

The genes are TRBV5-1 and TRBJ1-4; a weak D match, TRBD1 (6 bases). V dropped 5 bases and J dropped 3 bases, with 8 bases sitting between them. The CDR3 consists of 13 residues. The germline gives CDR1 SGHRS, CDR2 YFSETQ. CDR3 sequence (DNA): TGCGCCAGCAGACAGGGAGCTAATGAAAAACTGTTTTTT. It specifies CASRQGANEKLFF.

The V and J genes are TRBV10-2 and TRBJ1-2; TRBD1 agrees at 10 bases. V dropped 6 bases and J dropped 5; count of bases not matched to a gene: 9. From germline, CDR1 is WSHSY and CDR2 SAAADI. The CDR3 has 15 residues. This chain's CDR3 is CASSPLGQGVYGYTF. The CDR3 DNA follows: TGCGCCAGCAGCCCCTTAGGACAGGGGGTTTATGGCTACACCTTC.

V usage is TRBV30 and J usage is TRBJ1-2; D is perhaps TRBD1 (6 bases). From germline, CDR1 is GTSNPN and CDR2 SVGIG (reference sequence). The CDR3 has 16 amino acids. V lost 2 bases and J lost 4, with 20 bases in between. This chain's CDR3 is CAWSQVGGGASYGYTF. The CDR3, as DNA: TGTGCCTGGAGTCAAGTTGGTGGGGGCGCCAGCTATGGCTACACCTTC. Complete variable domain (other parts from reference TRBV30 and TRBJ1-2): SQTIHQWPATLVQPVGSPLSLECTVEGTSNPNLYWYRQAAGRGLQLLFYSVGIGQISSEVPQNLSASRPQDRQFILSSKKLLLSDSGFYLCAWSQVGGGASYGYTFGSGTRLTVV.

This chain joins TRBV6-1 and TRBJ2-7, with 12 bases aligning to TRBD1. Germline lookup yields CDR1 MNHNS and CDR2 SASEGT. The CDR3 is 15 residues long. V shed 2 bases and J 6 bases; nucleotides not matched to a gene: 5. The CDR3 is CASSERDRGLAEQYF. The CDR3 DNA is TGTGCCAGCAGTGAACGGGACAGGGGGCTGGCCGAGCAGTACTTC.

This chain joins TRBV5-1 and TRBJ2-1, with 10 bases fitting TRBD2. The CDR3 has 16 amino acids. CDR1 is SGHRS and CDR2 is YFSETQ in the germline V gene. J was trimmed by 8 bases and V by 4 bases; bases with no gene match: 12. Here the CDR3 reads CASSPSTSGVNDEQFF. CDR3 DNA: TGCGCCAGCAGCCCCTCCACTAGCGGGGTGAACGATGAGCAGTTCTTC.

This chain uses TRBV5-1 with TRBJ2-3; 9 bases match TRBD2. This CDR3 comprises 14 residues. J lost 5 bases, V lost 4 bases, and 5 bases had no gene match. Germline V gives CDR1 SGHRS, CDR2 YFSETQ. CDR3 in DNA: TGCGCCAGCAGCCCAGGGACTAGCCGAGATACGCAGTATTTT. This translates into CASSPGTSRDTQYF. The complete variable domain, with remaining parts taken from reference TRBV5-1 and TRBJ2-3, reads KAGVTQTPRYLIKTRGQQVTLSCSPISGHRSVSWYQQTPGQGLQFLFEYFSETQRNKGNFPGRFSGRQFSNSRSEMNVSTLELGDSALYLCASSPGTSRDTQYFGPGTRLTVL.

This chain links TRBV6-6 with TRBJ2-1; TRBD1 matches at 11 bases. CDR3 length: 20 residues. The V gene's germline CDR1 is MNHNY and CDR2 SVGAGI (reference sequence). V lost 5 bases to trimming and J lost 6 bases; unmatched junction nucleotides: 21. The chain's CDR3 is CASSLRDRGLLAFSVNEQFF. CDR3 DNA: TGTGCCAGCAGTCTCCGGGACAGGGGGTTACTAGCGTTTAGTGTCAATGAGCAGTTCTTC.

This chain connects TRBV19 to TRBJ1-5, with D possibly TRBD1 on 5 matching bases. V was shortened by 6 bases and J by 2 bases, with 29 bases between the two germline ends. Germline-derived CDR1 and CDR2 are LNHDA and SQIVND (reference sequence). This CDR3 is built from 20 residues. The CDR3 DNA reads TGTGCCAGTAGAGGTGGAGACAGAAAACCTCAATGGGATGGCAATCAGCCCCAGCATTTT. Residues: CASRGGDRKPQWDGNQPQHF.

Only a few counts were recorded for this clone. The V gene is TRBV6-5, the J gene TRBJ2-2; D uncertain. V was shortened by 7 bases and J by 4 bases, with 16 bases between the two germline ends. CDR1 is MNHEY and CDR2 is SVGAGI in the germline V gene. CDR3 length: 15 amino acids. DNA for the CDR3: TGTGCCAGCACCCCTCTGTCCAGGTCCACCGGGGAGCTGTTTTTT. This translates into CASTPLSRSTGELFF.

This rearrangement joins TRBV18 to TRBJ1-3; D uncertain. Per germline, CDR1 KGHSH and CDR2 LQKENI. CDR3 length equals 15 residues. The germline V and J ends were trimmed by 3 bases and 3 bases, with 12 bases remaining between them. This chain's CDR3 is CASSPGSQSGNTIYF. The CDR3 nucleotides read TGTGCCAGCTCACCCGGGTCGCAAAGTGGAAACACCATATATTTT.

The V call is TRBV15, the J call TRBJ2-7; 10 bases align to TRBD2. Germline lookup yields CDR1 LNHNV and CDR2 YYDKDF (reference sequence). This CDR3 spans 17 amino acids. V dropped 5 bases and J dropped 1; count of bases not matched to a gene: 11. CDR3: CATSGKSSGRKSYEQYF. The CDR3 DNA sequence: TGTGCCACCAGCGGTAAAAGTAGCGGGAGGAAGTCCTACGAGCAGTACTTC. Complete variable domain (other parts from reference TRBV15 and TRBJ2-7): DAMVIQNPRYQVTQFGKPVTLSCSQTLNHNVMYWYQQKSSQAPKLLFHYYDKDFNNEADTPDNFQSRRPNTSFCFLDIRSPGLGDTAMYLCATSGKSSGRKSYEQYFGPGTRLTVT.

This chain joins TRBV6-5 and TRBJ2-7, with D perhaps matching TRBD1 (6 bases). Trimming left V 6 bases short and J 3 bases short, with 12 bases between. Germline assignment: CDR1 MNHEY and CDR2 SVGAGI. The CDR3 spans 13 residues. This CDR3 reads CASSRTGIYEQYF. CDR3 DNA: TGTGCCAGCAGCCGTACAGGGATCTACGAGCAGTACTTC.

V gene TRBV19 combines with J gene TRBJ1-5; D unclear. The V and J ends lost 3 bases and 7 bases respectively, with 13 bases between them. CDR1 is LNHDA and CDR2 is SQIVND in the germline V gene (reference sequence). This CDR3 is built from 14 residues. This CDR3 reads CASSIQGRKQPQHF. DNA of the CDR3: TGTGCCAGTAGTATTCAAGGGAGGAAACAGCCCCAGCATTTT.

This rearrangement joins TRBV5-1 to TRBJ1-2; D might be TRBD1 (6 bases). Per germline, CDR1 SGHRS and CDR2 YFSETQ. V gave up 2 bases and J gave up 7 bases, with 9 bases separating them. The CDR3 is 12 residues long. The CDR3 nucleotides are TGCGCCAGCAGCTTACAGGGCTTTGGCTACACCTTC. This translates into CASSLQGFGYTF. Supplemented by reference TRBV5-1 and TRBJ1-2, the full variable domain reads KAGVTQTPRYLIKTRGQQVTLSCSPISGHRSVSWYQQTPGQGLQFLFEYFSETQRNKGNFPGRFSGRQFSNSRSEMNVSTLELGDSALYLCASSLQGFGYTFGSGTRLTVV.

CDR3 coding DNA: TGCGCCAGCAGCTTGACCCCCAGGGCAGCCGGGGAGCTGTTTTTT. This translates into CASSLTPRAAGELFF. The chain has TRBV5-1 and TRBJ2-2, with a weak D call TRBD1 (5 bases). The V end was cut by 1 base, the J end by 6 bases, with 13 bases between. Germline V gene data show CDR1 as SGHRS and CDR2 as YFSETQ. CDR3 length: 15 amino acids.

In its sample, this clone was seen once. The chain uses TRBV7-2 and TRBJ2-3; D perhaps matches TRBD2 (5 bases). V lost 4 bases and J lost 6, with 14 bases in between. From germline, CDR1 is SGHTA and CDR2 FQGNSA. The CDR3 extends over 14 amino acids. The CDR3 protein is CASSSDGRGDTQYF. The DNA of the CDR3 is TGTGCCAGCAGCTCCGACGGCCGCGGGGATACGCAGTATTTT.